This is a list of T cell receptor beta chains from one sample in a study of shared clonotypes between healthy human individuals. The assay was immunoSEQ multiplex PCR, and TCRdb's table has in-frame clones only and misses some. The sample lists under 300,000 clones, 60% to 80% occurring once. What was sequenced was memory CD4+ T cells sorted from blood. The receptors were gathered from a man aged 25 to 45 in good health. The CDR3 runs from the conserved cysteine through the conserved F or W. Fields, in order: V gene, J gene, D gene, clone size, CDR3 DNA, CDR3 protein. D genes are given only for firm matches. The listing skips clone size in some rows; elsewhere it reads once, few, many or a size class.

>TRBV6-6|TRBJ2-3|.|few
TGTGCCAGCAGGCAGACTAGTTTCGAGGGAGATACGCAGTATTTT
CASRQTSFEGDTQYF
>TRBV14|TRBJ1-2|TRBD1|.
TGTGCCAGCAGCGTCCCAGGGGGCTGGGGCTACACCTTC
CASSVPGGWGYTF
>TRBV6-1|TRBJ2-7|TRBD2|.
TGTGCCAGCAGCGCCAGCGGGGCCTACGAGCAGTACTTC
CASSASGAYEQYF
>TRBV28|TRBJ2-2|.|.
TGTGCCAGCAGTTTTTCAGAAAACACCGGGGAGCTGTTTTTT
CASSFSENTGELFF
>TRBV28|TRBJ1-3|.|.
TGTGCCAGCACCAATGGGGACCCTGGGAGTGGAAACACCATATATTTT
CASTNGDPGSGNTIYF
>TRBV19|TRBJ2-7|.|.
TGTGCCAGTAGCAGGACAATTCCCCCCTACGAGCAGTACTTC
CASSRTIPPYEQYF
>TRBV27|TRBJ2-7|.|few
TGTGCCAGCAGTTTTAGTCTGCAGGGGAGCGCCTACGAGCAGTACTTC
CASSFSLQGSAYEQYF
>TRBV18|TRBJ2-7|TRBD1|.
TGTGCCAGCTCACGGGACAGGGATAGCGAGCAGTACTTC
CASSRDRDSEQYF
>TRBV18|TRBJ2-5|.|many
TGTGCCAGCTCACCTACGGCAACCCAAGAGACCCAGTACTTC
CASSPTATQETQYF
>TRBV7-3|TRBJ2-1|.|few
TGTGCCAGCGCTCAGGGCGATGAGCAGTTCTTC
CASAQGDEQFF
>TRBV7-2|TRBJ2-5|.|few
TGTGCCAGCAGCTTAGATCGGGAGACCCAGTACTTC
CASSLDRETQYF
>TRBV5-1|TRBJ2-3|TRBD2|.
TGCGCCAGCAGCTTACTTTTAGCGGGAGCGGAAGATACGCAGTATTTT
CASSLLLAGAEDTQYF
>TRBV18|TRBJ2-1|TRBD2|.
TGTGCCAGCTCACCAGCAATGACTAGCGGGAGGTACAATGAGCAGTTCTTC
CASSPAMTSGRYNEQFF
>TRBV7-9|TRBJ2-2|.|.
TGTGCCAGCAGCTTCAAGACTAGCACCGGGGAGCTGTTTTTT
CASSFKTSTGELFF
>TRBV27|TRBJ2-7|.|many
TGTGCCAGCAGTTTAGGGTTTGAGGTCTCCTACGAGCAGTACTTC
CASSLGFEVSYEQYF
>TRBV5-5|TRBJ2-3|TRBD2|.
TGTGCCAGCAGCTTGGGGACTAGCGGGGGATACACAGATACGCAGTATTTT
CASSLGTSGGYTDTQYF
>TRBV19|TRBJ1-5|TRBD1|.
TGTGCCAGTAGTGACAGGGGAAGTGGCAATCAGCCCCAGCATTTT
CASSDRGSGNQPQHF
>TRBV6-1|TRBJ2-3|TRBD2|.
TGTGCCAGCAGTGACCTAGCGGGAGCGGATACGCAGTATTTT
CASSDLAGADTQYF
>TRBV14|TRBJ1-1|.|.
TGTGCCAGCAGCCAAAAAGGAGGGTACACTGAAGCTTTCTTT
CASSQKGGYTEAFF
>TRBV7-8|TRBJ2-1|TRBD2|many
TGTGCCAGCAGCTCGGGACTAGCGGGAGAGTTCGGGTTCTTC
CASSSGLAGEFGFF
>TRBV27|TRBJ2-1|TRBD2|.
TGTGCCAGCAGTTTAGGGGACTATAGAAATTGGGATGAGCAGTTCTTC
CASSLGDYRNWDEQFF
>TRBV6-1|TRBJ2-7|.|.
TGTGCCAGCAGCGCCAGTCTGAACTCCTACGAGCAGTACTTC
CASSASLNSYEQYF
>TRBV4-1|TRBJ2-7|TRBD2|once
TGCGCCAGCAGCCAAACCGGGACTAGCGGCTTGTACGAGCAGTACTTC
CASSQTGTSGLYEQYF
>TRBV2|TRBJ2-3|.|once
TGTGCCAGCAGTGAAGCGCGGGCTAGCATCCTTACAGATACGCAGTATTTT
CASSEARASILTDTQYF